Listed below are T cell receptor beta chains from one sample, sequenced in a study of cytomegalovirus exposure and HLA in healthy donors. Some clones are missing from TCRdb's copy, which holds only in-frame ones; the method was immunoSEQ multiplex PCR. The repertoire includes more than 95,000 clones, 83% of them detected once, and 3.6% sits in the top ten. Sequencing was performed on PBMCs. Source of these receptors: a woman aged 40-49 years in good health and CMV-seropositive. The CDR3 runs from the conserved cysteine through the conserved F or W. The order of the fields is clone size, V gene, D gene, J gene, CDR3 DNA, CDR3 protein. D genes are given only for firm matches. For some rows the clone size is stated as once, few or many, or as a class when expanded; others skip it.

>once|TRBV7-2|TRBD2|TRBJ2-5
TGTGCCAGCAGCCTTAAACTAGCGGGAGCTGAGACCCAGTACTTC
CASSLKLAGAETQYF
>few|TRBV7-3|TRBD2|TRBJ2-3
TGTGCCAGCAGCTTTGGGCTAGCGGGAACAGATACGCAGTATTTT
CASSFGLAGTDTQYF
>.|TRBV4-3|.|TRBJ2-5
TGCGCCAGCAGCCAAGAATGGGCTAGGGGAGAGACCCAGTACTTC
CASSQEWARGETQYF
>.|TRBV9|.|TRBJ2-1
TGTGCCAGCAGCGTAGGCTTTAGCACGGATGAGCAGTTCTTC
CASSVGFSTDEQFF
>.|TRBV10-3|.|TRBJ1-2
TGTGCCATCAGCGCCGGGGGACATGGCTACACCTTC
CAISAGGHGYTF
>.|TRBV4-3|TRBD1|TRBJ2-7
TGCGCCAGCAGCCAAGGGACAGGGGGCGCCTACGAGCAGTACTTC
CASSQGTGGAYEQYF
>few|TRBV2|.|TRBJ2-1
TGTGCCAGCAGCGCGGACTCGAAGGGACAGTTCTTC
CASSADSKGQFF
>.|TRBV5-6|TRBD2|TRBJ2-3
TGTGCCAGCAAGGGACTAGCGGGAGGGCCTTCTGTGCAGTATTTT
CASKGLAGGPSVQYF
>.|TRBV28|TRBD1|TRBJ2-2
TGTGCCAGCAGTTGGAACAGGGGGCGTAACACCGGGGAGCTGTTTTTT
CASSWNRGRNTGELFF
>.|TRBV6-5|.|TRBJ2-1
TGTGCCAGCAGTTACTCGTACAGGGAGTCCTACAATGAGCAGTTCTTC
CASSYSYRESYNEQFF
>.|TRBV7-9|.|TRBJ2-3
TGTGCCAGCAGCCCCGCAGGCACAGATACGCAGTATTTT
CASSPAGTDTQYF
>.|TRBV28|.|TRBJ2-2
TGTGCCAGCAGTTTGGTACGGGACACCGGGGAGCTGTTTTTT
CASSLVRDTGELFF
>few|TRBV15|.|TRBJ2-1
TGTGCCACCAGCAATAGAGGTTCCTACAATGAGCAGTTCTTC
CATSNRGSYNEQFF
>.|TRBV9|TRBD2|TRBJ2-5
TGTGCCAGCAGCGCCCCCGGGATAGCGGGAGCGGAGACCCAGTACTTC
CASSAPGIAGAETQYF
>.|TRBV5-1|TRBD1|TRBJ2-3
TGCGCCAGCAGCTTGGGAGGGACAGGGGTCCCAGATACGCAGTATTTT
CASSLGGTGVPDTQYF
>.|TRBV5-8|.|TRBJ1-6
TGTGCCAGCAGCTTGGGGCAGGCGCAAACCAATTCACCCCTCCACTTT
CASSLGQAQTNSPLHF
>.|TRBV27|.|TRBJ2-1
TGTGCCAGCAGTTTAGTTAGGACAGATAATGAGCAGTTCTTC
CASSLVRTDNEQFF
>.|TRBV5-1|TRBD2|TRBJ2-1
TGCGCCAGCAGCTTGGGGGACTACCAGTTCTTC
CASSLGDYQFF
>few|TRBV9|.|TRBJ1-2
TGTGCCAGCAGCGTAGTACCTGACAGCCATGGCTACACCTTC
CASSVVPDSHGYTF
>.|TRBV27|TRBD2|TRBJ2-7
TGTGCCAGCAGGGGACTAGCGGACATCTACGAGCAGTACTTC
CASRGLADIYEQYF
>once|TRBV9|TRBD2|TRBJ2-7
TGTGCCAGCAGCATACTAGCGGATACTTCCTACGAGCAGTACTTC
CASSILADTSYEQYF
>.|TRBV7-8|TRBD2|TRBJ2-5
TGTGCCAGCAGCTTAGAGGGTGCGGGAGAGGTTGAGACCCAGTACTTC
CASSLEGAGEVETQYF
>.|TRBV30|TRBD1|TRBJ1-1
TGTGCCTGGAGAGGGGGCAAGAACACTGAAGCTTTCTTT
CAWRGGKNTEAFF
>.|TRBV28|TRBD2|TRBJ2-1
TGTGCCAGCACCTTAGCGGGAGGGGAGCAGTTCTTC
CASTLAGGEQFF
>few|TRBV5-6|.|TRBJ2-2
TGTGCCAGCAACAGGGACCACACCGGGGAGCTGTTTTTT
CASNRDHTGELFF
>.|TRBV28|TRBD1|TRBJ2-7
TGTGCCAGCAGTTTGGACAGGCTGGAGGCGGACTTC
CASSLDRLEADF
>.|TRBV7-8|TRBD2|TRBJ2-7
TGTGCCAGCAGCTTAACCTCTAGCGGGCCAGCCCCCTACGAGCAGTACTTC
CASSLTSSGPAPYEQYF
>few|TRBV30|TRBD1|TRBJ1-4
TGTGCCTGGAGTGGAGAGACAGGGGGGACCGCTACTGAAAAACTGTTTTTT
CAWSGETGGTATEKLFF
>.|TRBV10-3|TRBD2|TRBJ2-5
TGTGCCATAGCGGGACCCCAAGAGACCCAGTACTTC
CAIAGPQETQYF
>.|TRBV6-5|.|TRBJ1-1
TGTGCCAGCAGCACATGGGGGGGAGAGACTGAAGCTTTCTTT
CASSTWGGETEAFF
>few|TRBV5-1|.|TRBJ1-3
TGCGCCAGCAGCTTAGCGGCCGCGGAGGCTGGAAACACCATATATTTT
CASSLAAAEAGNTIYF
>.|TRBV6-5|.|TRBJ2-3
TGTGCCAGCAGCCCGTGGGACACCACAGATACGCAGTATTTT
CASSPWDTTDTQYF
>.|TRBV10-2|TRBD1|TRBJ1-1
TGCGCCAGCAGTGACGGGACAGGGGGCGTCACTGAAGCTTTCTTT
CASSDGTGGVTEAFF
>.|TRBV10-3|TRBD1|TRBJ2-1
TGTGCCATCAGTGAGTCCAGGGGGTCCAATGAGCAGTTCTTC
CAISESRGSNEQFF
>.|TRBV19|TRBD1|TRBJ2-7
TGTGCCAGCTCCGGGACAGGGCCATACGAGCAGTACTTC
CASSGTGPYEQYF
>.|TRBV6-6|.|TRBJ2-2
TGTGCCAGCATAGTCGGGATGTCGACCGGGGAGCTGTTTTTT
CASIVGMSTGELFF
>.|TRBV6-5|TRBD1|TRBJ2-3
TGTGCCAGCAGTAGACAGGGGGCCGATACGCAGTATTTT
CASSRQGADTQYF
>.|TRBV29-1|.|TRBJ1-1
TGCAGCGTTGTCGCGGGGCACGGGGAAGCTTTCTTT
CSVVAGHGEAFF
>.|TRBV5-1|TRBD2|TRBJ2-7
TGCGCCAGCAGTGACGGACTAGCAACCTACGAGCAGTACTTC
CASSDGLATYEQYF
>.|TRBV6-4|TRBD2|TRBJ2-1
TGTGCCAGCAGTGAGTTCTCGGGAGCGGGGAATGAGCAGTTCTTC
CASSEFSGAGNEQFF
>few|TRBV6-5|.|TRBJ2-7
TGTGCCACTTCCCTAGACTCTGCCTCCTACGAGCAGTACTTC
CATSLDSASYEQYF
>.|TRBV28|TRBD2|TRBJ2-6
TGTGCCAGCAGGCTAGCGGGGGCAAGCTCTGGGGCCAACGTCCTGACTTTC
CASRLAGASSGANVLTF
>.|TRBV19|.|TRBJ1-2
TGTGCCAGTAGAGCTGAGGGAATGAGGGCCCGCTATGGCTACACCTTC
CASRAEGMRARYGYTF